The 32 T cell receptor beta chains listed next were all sequenced from one sample in a study of OX40 agonist ivuxolimab in advanced cancers. Sequenced by immunoSEQ multiplex PCR; TCRdb stores in-frame clones only, minus some. Among some 97,000 clones listed, 70% to 90% were seen once. This sample comprised CD4+ or CD8+ T cells sorted from blood, obtained in a trial of the OX40 agonist ivuxolimab. The receptor source for this set is an adult with an advanced solid tumor such as melanoma, head and neck, liver or kidney cancer.

This clone was observed a single time. The rearrangement links TRBV29-1 to TRBJ2-3; 8 bases match TRBD2. Germline CDR1 SQVTM, CDR2 ANQGSEA. With 3 bases clipped from V and 6 bases from J, the junction kept 5 bases outside the gene matches. The length of the CDR3 is 13 residues. The DNA of the CDR3 is TGCAGCGTTGATGGGACTAGTAGGGATACGCAGTATTTT. It is translated as CSVDGTSRDTQYF.

The rearrangement joins TRBV27 to TRBJ2-7, with unresolved D. V was shortened by 9 bases and J by 1 base, with 19 bases between the two germline ends. Germline CDR1 reads MNHEY; CDR2 reads SMNVEV (reference sequence). CDR3 length equals 15 residues. CDR3 amino acids: CARRVPPRFSYEQYF. CDR3 coding DNA: TGTGCCAGACGGGTCCCCCCCCGGTTTTCCTACGAGCAGTACTTC.

The chain joins TRBV5-1 to TRBJ1-2; D not resolved. CDR1 SGHRS and CDR2 YFSETQ come from the germline V gene. V lost 4 bases, J lost 4 bases, and 11 bases lay in between. The CDR3 loop spans 13 amino acids. CDR3 protein: CASSLPTSYGYTF. The CDR3 DNA is TGCGCCAGCAGCCTCCCCACGAGCTATGGCTACACCTTC.

The CDR3 DNA follows: TGTGCCAGTAGTATAGTTTATGGCTCTGGAAACACCATATATTTT. Its translation: CASSIVYGSGNTIYF. The chain uses TRBV19 and TRBJ1-3; D unresolved. Germline loops: CDR1 LNHDA, CDR2 SQIVND (reference sequence). Trimming left V 1 base short and J 0 bases short, with 7 bases between. The CDR3 contains 15 residues.

This chain uses TRBV9 with TRBJ1-2, with TRBD1 matching over 8 bases. V shed 1 base, J shed 5 bases, and the junction held 4 bases outside the gene matches. The CDR3 is 14 residues long. Germline CDR1 reads SGDLS; CDR2 reads YYNGEE. The CDR3 reads CASSVQGADYGYTF. The CDR3 DNA is TGTGCCAGCAGCGTACAGGGGGCAGATTATGGCTACACCTTC.

The chain couples TRBV4-1 to TRBJ1-2; possible D gene TRBD1, 5 bases. Germline V lookup: CDR1 MGHRA, CDR2 YSYEKL. The CDR3 length is 15 residues. V dropped 0 bases and J dropped 1 base, with 9 bases sitting between them. The CDR3 sequence: CASSQDDQGNYGYTF. The CDR3 bases are TGCGCCAGCAGCCAAGATGACCAGGGTAACTATGGCTACACCTTC.

J is TRBJ1-2 and V is TRBV5-3; D remains unclear. TRBV5-3 is identified as an open reading frame with a role that is uncertain. V lost 4 bases and J lost 2, with 18 bases in between. This CDR3 has 16 amino acids. CDR3 sequence reads: CARSPFQPKVNYGYTF. The DNA of the CDR3 is TGTGCCAGAAGCCCATTCCAGCCCAAGGTAAACTATGGCTACACCTTC.

A remark on this clone: The junction departs from germline at one end; a sequencing error may be responsible. This chain links TRBV7-9 with TRBJ2-1; 7 nucleotides line up with TRBD1. Germline loops: CDR1 SEHNR, CDR2 FQNEAQ (reference sequence). CDR3 size: 13 residues. The CDR3 DNA reads TGTGCCAGCAGCCGTGTTACTGACAGGGATCGGGTCTTC. Translated, it gives CASSRVTDRDRVF.

The chain couples TRBV2 to TRBJ1-5; no clear D. The CDR3 extends over 12 amino acids. V was shortened by 6 bases and J by 6 bases, with 9 bases between the two germline ends. Looked up from germline, CDR1 is SNHLY and CDR2 is FYNNEI. The CDR3 region is CASRGRAQPQHF. The CDR3, as DNA: TGTGCCAGCAGAGGTAGGGCTCAGCCCCAGCATTTT.

This clone has just a few counts. The rearrangement uses TRBV6-1 and TRBJ1-6; D is undetermined. The CDR3 consists of 14 residues. Per germline, CDR1 MNHNS and CDR2 SASEGT. The V end was cut by 4 bases, the J end by 9 bases, with 13 bases between. The CDR3 sequence is CASSAENQLSPLHF. CDR3 DNA sequence: TGTGCCAGCAGTGCCGAGAACCAACTTTCACCCCTCCACTTT.

The chain employs TRBV19 and TRBJ1-2; D remains unclear. Trimming pared 4 bases from V and 2 bases from J, leaving 8 bases between. CDR1 is LNHDA and CDR2 is SQIVND in the germline V gene (reference sequence). The CDR3 extends over 13 amino acids. The CDR3 reads CASSTTENYGYTF. The CDR3 bases are TGTGCCAGTAGTACTACAGAAAACTATGGCTACACCTTC.

The chain employs TRBV9 and TRBJ2-3; TRBD2 agrees at 8 bases. The CDR3 loop spans 15 amino acids. The ends lost 1 base at V and 6 bases at J; junction bases unmatched: 7. CDR1 and CDR2 (germline): SGDLS, YYNGEE. The CDR3 DNA is TGTGCCAGCAGCGTAATTGGGACTAGTCATGATACGCAGTATTTT. Its translation is CASSVIGTSHDTQYF. The full variable domain, completed using reference TRBV9 and TRBJ2-3, is DSGVTQTPKHLITATGQRVTLRCSPRSGDLSVYWYQQSLDQGLQFLIQYYNGEERAKGNILERFSAQQFPDLHSELNLSSLELGDSALYFCASSVIGTSHDTQYFGPGTRLTVL.

The genes are TRBV19 and TRBJ2-3; 8 positions agree with TRBD2. With 2 bases clipped from V and 3 bases from J, the junction kept 16 bases outside the gene matches. CDR1 is LNHDA and CDR2 is SQIVND in the germline V gene (reference sequence). The CDR3 totals 19 residues. The CDR3 DNA reads as TGTGCCAGTAGTATACTCGCGGGAGGCCCCTCCAGTACGACAGATACGCAGTATTTT. This sequence encodes CASSILAGGPSSTTDTQYF.

This chain uses TRBV5-6 with TRBJ1-2; no clear D gene. The germline CDR1 and CDR2 sequences are SGHDT and YYEEEE. The V gene lost 1 base and the J gene lost 4 bases, with 5 bases spanning the gap. This CDR3 contains 12 residues. CDR3 sequence: CASSLLGYGYTF. In DNA, the CDR3 is TGTGCCAGCAGCTTGCTTGGCTATGGCTACACCTTC.

This clone has just a few counts. The CDR3 DNA reads TGTGCCTGGAGTGTTTCGGGACGGGGGAATTCACCCCTCCACTTT. This codes for CAWSVSGRGNSPLHF. The V gene is TRBV30, the J gene TRBJ1-6; the D gene is possibly TRBD1 (5 bases). From germline, CDR1 is GTSNPN and CDR2 SVGIG (reference sequence). The CDR3 length is 15 residues. V lost 0 bases and J lost 7, with 13 bases in between.

The chain joins TRBV7-2 to TRBJ1-1; D is unresolved. The V end was cut by 8 bases, the J end by 7 bases, with 20 bases between. The germline gives CDR1 SGHTA, CDR2 FQGNSA. The CDR3 has 14 amino acids. The CDR3 loop reads CASGSVGGLSEAFF. CDR3 DNA sequence: TGTGCCAGCGGAAGTGTGGGAGGTCTGAGTGAAGCTTTCTTT. The variable domain in full, completed from reference TRBV7-2 and TRBJ1-1, reads GAGVSQSPSNKVTEKGKDVELRCDPISGHTALYWYRQSLGQGLEFLIYFQGNSAPDKSGLPSDRFSAERTGGSVSTLTIQRTQQEDSAVYLCASGSVGGLSEAFFGQGTRLTVV.

As DNA, the CDR3 is TGCGCCAGCAGCAGGGAGGGGTCGTACGAGCAGTACTTC. Translated, it gives CASSREGSYEQYF. The chain has TRBV5-1 and TRBJ2-7; TRBD2 agrees at 7 bases. This CDR3 has 13 amino acids. With 4 bases clipped from V and 4 bases from J, the junction kept 5 bases outside the gene matches. Germline V gene lookup returns CDR1 SGHRS and CDR2 YFSETQ.

The chain carries TRBV7-6 and TRBJ1-1, with a tentative D call TRBD1 (5 bases). Germline V lookup: CDR1 SGHVS, CDR2 FNYEAQ. Trimming removed 5 bases from V and 1 base from J, with 14 bases in between. This CDR3 is 15 amino acids long. The CDR3 region has the DNA TGTGCCAGCAGCCCCCCGGCAGGGAGGAACACTGAAGCTTTCTTT. Translated, it gives CASSPPAGRNTEAFF. Full variable domain (rest looked up from reference TRBV7-6 and TRBJ1-1): GAGVSQSPRYKVTKRGQDVALRCDPISGHVSLYWYRQALGQGPEFLTYFNYEAQQDKSGLPNDRFSAERPEGSISTLTIQRTEQRDSAMYRCASSPPAGRNTEAFFGQGTRLTVV.

V is TRBV5-1 and J is TRBJ2-5; 14 bases are shared with TRBD2. Trimming cost V 3 bases and J 6 bases; bases outside gene matches: 7. The CDR3 totals 16 residues. Germline V gene sequence: CDR1 SGHRS, CDR2 YFSETQ. CDR3 DNA: TGCGCCAGCAGCTGGGGGACTAGCGGGAGACTAAAGACCCAGTACTTC. Its translation is CASSWGTSGRLKTQYF.

This rearrangement joins TRBV13 to TRBJ1-6; 7 bases are a match to TRBD1. Looked up from germline, CDR1 is PRHDT and CDR2 is FYEKMQ (reference sequence). The junction had 4 bases not matched to a gene; V was cut back by 4 bases and J by 7 bases. The CDR3 loop spans 14 amino acids. The CDR3: CASSSTGNNSPLHF. CDR3 in DNA: TGTGCCAGCAGCTCGACAGGGAACAATTCACCCCTCCACTTT.

The chain is built from TRBV10-1 and TRBJ2-3; the match to TRBD2 covers 11 bases. V shed 3 bases, J shed 4 bases, and the junction held 6 bases outside the gene matches. Per the germline V gene, CDR1 is WNHNN and CDR2 is SYGVQD (reference sequence). The CDR3 is 16 amino acids. CDR3 bases: TGCGCCAGCAGTGATTTTCGACTAGCGGGATCAGATACGCAGTATTTT. It encodes CASSDFRLAGSDTQYF.

The CDR3 protein is CASSFRQGLPSGANVLTF. CDR3 coding DNA: TGTGCCAGCAGCTTCCGCCAGGGGCTACCCTCTGGGGCCAACGTCCTGACTTTC. This chain joins TRBV5-6 and TRBJ2-6; D is perhaps TRBD1 (6 bases). V lost 2 bases and J lost 0, with 15 bases in between. This CDR3 is 18 amino acids long. Germline CDR1 and CDR2: SGHDT and YYEEEE. The variable domain in full, completed from reference TRBV5-6 and TRBJ2-6, reads DAGVTQSPTHLIKTRGQQVTLRCSPKSGHDTVSWYQQALGQGPQFIFQYYEEEERQRGNFPDRFSGHQFPNYSSELNVNALLLGDSALYLCASSFRQGLPSGANVLTFGAGSRLTVL.

This chain connects TRBV7-9 to TRBJ2-7; 7 nucleotides line up with TRBD2. V lost 7 bases to trimming and J lost 4 bases; unmatched junction nucleotides: 10. The CDR3 totals 14 residues. Germline values: CDR1 SEHNR, CDR2 FQNEAQ (reference sequence). The CDR3 nucleotides are TGTGCCAGCACCGTGTCGGGGGGTGGGTACGAGCAGTACTTC. This sequence encodes CASTVSGGGYEQYF.

The rearrangement links TRBV11-2 to TRBJ2-5; D call uncertain. The germline CDR1 and CDR2 sequences are SGHAT and FQNNGV. The CDR3 is 13 amino acids. Trimming removed 5 bases at V and 5 bases at J, with 12 bases between. Here the CDR3 reads CASSARPVETQYF. Here the CDR3 DNA reads TGTGCCAGCAGCGCCAGACCAGTGGAGACCCAGTACTTC.

The J gene is TRBJ1-5, the V gene TRBV25-1; D not certain. CDR1 MGHDK and CDR2 SYGVNS come from the germline V gene. The V end was cut by 4 bases, the J end by 3 bases, with 10 bases between. The CDR3 runs 14 residues. The CDR3 region is CASSVQVINQPQHF. The CDR3 region has the DNA TGTGCCAGCAGTGTCCAGGTTATCAATCAGCCCCAGCATTTT.

The CDR3 sequence: CASSGLDRTEAFF. The CDR3 DNA reads as TGTGCCAGCAGCGGGCTCGACCGGACTGAAGCTTTCTTT. The chain uses TRBV9 and TRBJ1-1, with unresolved D. Trimming removed 3 bases from V and 5 bases from J, with 11 bases in between. CDR3 size: 13 residues. The germline CDR1 and CDR2 sequences are SGDLS and YYNGEE.

The CDR3 nucleotides read TGTGCCAGTAGTATTGGGGCGCAAGTTAACCGCCTCTATGGCTACACCTTC. Translation: CASSIGAQVNRLYGYTF. J is TRBJ1-2 and V is TRBV19; tentative D call: TRBD1 (5 bases). V was cut by 3 bases and J by 4 bases, with 21 bases left in between. The CDR3 loop spans 17 amino acids. The germline V gene has CDR1 LNHDA and CDR2 SQIVND (reference sequence).

The J gene is TRBJ1-6, the V gene TRBV25-1, with TRBD1 as a possible D gene (5 bases). Germline lookup yields CDR1 MGHDK and CDR2 SYGVNS. The V gene lost 2 bases and the J gene lost 9 bases, with 11 bases spanning the gap. The CDR3 runs to 14 residues. The CDR3 loop reads CASSEGPRGSPLHF. Written as DNA, the CDR3 is TGTGCCAGCAGTGAAGGGCCGAGGGGTTCACCCCTCCACTTT.

This chain joins TRBV11-2 and TRBJ2-2; 9 bases agree with TRBD1. Germline lookup yields CDR1 SGHAT and CDR2 FQNNGV. The CDR3 runs 14 residues. V shed 3 bases, J shed 7 bases, and the junction held 3 bases outside the gene matches. The CDR3 region has the DNA TGTGCCAGCAGCTTTCGGGACAGGGTCGGGGAGCTGTTTTTT. Translating it yields CASSFRDRVGELFF.

The chain employs TRBV5-5 and TRBJ1-6; weak D call: TRBD1 (5 bases). The germline V gene has CDR1 SGHKS and CDR2 YYEKEE (reference sequence). Trimming removed 7 bases from V and 7 bases from J, with 15 bases in between. The length of the CDR3 is 14 residues. The DNA for the CDR3 is TGTGCCAGCTCCCTCAGGGTGCGAAATTCACCCCTCCACTTT. It encodes CASSLRVRNSPLHF.

The J gene is TRBJ2-2, the V gene TRBV7-8, with 7 nucleotides matching TRBD1. V dropped 9 bases and J dropped 0; count of bases not matched to a gene: 1. Per germline, CDR1 SGHVS and CDR2 FQNEAQ. The CDR3 length is 13 residues. The DNA of the CDR3 is TGTGCCAGTGGACAGGCGAACACCGGGGAGCTGTTTTTT. Translating gives CASGQANTGELFF.

This clone was recorded only once. This chain uses TRBV5-1 with TRBJ1-6; D possibly corresponds to TRBD1 (6 bases). Germline CDR1 reads SGHRS; CDR2 reads YFSETQ. V was clipped by 2 bases and J by 0 bases, with 9 bases between them. CDR3 length: 16 residues. In DNA form, the CDR3 reads TGCGCCAGCAGCTTACAGGGAAGCTCCTATAATTCACCCCTCCACTTT. Residues: CASSLQGSSYNSPLHF.